The source of this TCR beta chain is a study of human T cells and chemical hapten exposure. Details on this clonotype: Its antigen is currently unknown.

Findings and limits, study-wide: Sensitizing with DPC caused no change in TCRs above 1 in 1000 frequency.

Losses at the gene ends were 3 bases for V and 2 bases for J; bases not matched to a gene: 6. Germline V gives CDR1 LGHDT, CDR2 YNNKEL (reference sequence). The CDR3 runs to 16 residues. In the original workflow: The median was around 89,000 TCRs per sample, ranging roughly 23,224 to 750,000. TCRdb processed the RACE reads anew with MiXCR; each CDR3 protein has one entry. These V and J calls are TCRdb output, not the study's own analysis. The sample shows about 160,000 distinct CDR3 sequences, about a quarter of them seen only once. Documented time point: patch test 3, about 24 weeks after DPC sensitization. Treatment reported: therapeutic diphenylcyclopropenone sensitization with weekly scalp DPC. In every case, blood was obtained before the patch test was applied. It was from unfractionated whole blood that total RNA was extracted.

The sequence came from a woman between 18 and 29 years old with alopecia areata. Some clones in this sample may be carry-over from other donors' samples. This rearrangement joins TRBV3-1 to TRBJ2-3; 9 nucleotides align to TRBD2. The specimen comprised whole blood, sampled in connection with sensitization to the hapten diphenylcyclopropenone (DPC). CDR3 sequence: CASSQTSGHSTDTQYF. DNA of the CDR3: TGTGCCAGCAGCCAGACTAGCGGCCACTCCACAGATACGCAGTATTTT.